This T cell receptor beta chain was found in a study of Ad26.COV2.S vaccination and SARS-CoV-2 variants. Study as a whole: Once or twice, 56 days apart, Ad26.COV2.S was delivered intramuscularly.

The CDR3 loop spans 14 amino acids. Trimming shortened V by 5 bases and J by 0 bases, and 10 bases separated the two germline ends. Germline V gene lookup returns CDR1 SGHAT and CDR2 FQNNGV. Treatment specified: roughly 19 received Ad26.COV2.S at low or high dose, single or two shots; roughly five received placebo; per-sample allocation not given. Samples came from day 63 after the first vaccine or placebo injection. An 18-55-year-old adult in Boston served as donor. Clones were read by immunoSEQ multiplex PCR, and TCRdb kept only the in-frame ones, dropping some. The sample includes some 340,000 clones, around 83% of them seen just once. This clone was observed a handful of times.

The V call is TRBV11-2, the J call TRBJ1-1, with a weak D call TRBD1 (5 bases). Sequenced here: peripheral blood, sampled in a trial of Ad26.COV2.S vaccine versus placebo. This clonotype was sampled from a person between 18 and 65 years old who received the Ad26.COV2.S COVID-19 vaccine or a placebo. The DNA of the CDR3 is TGTGCCAGCAGCCGCAGACAGATGAACACTGAAGCTTTCTTT. It translates to CASSRRQMNTEAFF.